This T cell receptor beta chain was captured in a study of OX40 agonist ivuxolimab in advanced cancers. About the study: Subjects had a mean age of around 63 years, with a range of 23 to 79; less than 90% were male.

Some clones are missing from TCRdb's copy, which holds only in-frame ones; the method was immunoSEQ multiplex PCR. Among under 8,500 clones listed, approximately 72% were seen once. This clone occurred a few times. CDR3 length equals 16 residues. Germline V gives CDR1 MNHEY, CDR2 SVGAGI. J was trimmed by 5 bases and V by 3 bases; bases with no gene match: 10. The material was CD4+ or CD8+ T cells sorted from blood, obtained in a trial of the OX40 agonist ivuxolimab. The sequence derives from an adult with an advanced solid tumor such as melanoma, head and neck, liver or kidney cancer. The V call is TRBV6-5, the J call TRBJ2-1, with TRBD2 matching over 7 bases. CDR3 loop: CASSYPGLGGDNEQFF. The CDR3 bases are TGTGCCAGCAGTTATCCGGGGTTGGGGGGGGACAATGAGCAGTTCTTC.